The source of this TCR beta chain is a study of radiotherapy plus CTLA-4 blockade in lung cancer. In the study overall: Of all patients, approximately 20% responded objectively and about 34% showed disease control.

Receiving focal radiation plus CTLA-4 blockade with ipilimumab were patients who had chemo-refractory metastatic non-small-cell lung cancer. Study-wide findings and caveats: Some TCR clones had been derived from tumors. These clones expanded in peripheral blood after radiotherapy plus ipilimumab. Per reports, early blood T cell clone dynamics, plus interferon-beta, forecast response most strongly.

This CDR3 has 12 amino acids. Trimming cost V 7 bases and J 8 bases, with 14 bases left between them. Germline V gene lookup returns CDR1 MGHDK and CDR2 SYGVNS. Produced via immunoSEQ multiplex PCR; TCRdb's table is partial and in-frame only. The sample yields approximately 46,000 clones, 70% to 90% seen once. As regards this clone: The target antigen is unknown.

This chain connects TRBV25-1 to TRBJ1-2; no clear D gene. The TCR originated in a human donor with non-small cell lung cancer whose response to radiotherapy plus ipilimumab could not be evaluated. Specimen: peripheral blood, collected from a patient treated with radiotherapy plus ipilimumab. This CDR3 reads CASTGVSGGYTF. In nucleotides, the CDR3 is TGTGCCAGCACCGGGGTTTCTGGAGGCTACACCTTC.